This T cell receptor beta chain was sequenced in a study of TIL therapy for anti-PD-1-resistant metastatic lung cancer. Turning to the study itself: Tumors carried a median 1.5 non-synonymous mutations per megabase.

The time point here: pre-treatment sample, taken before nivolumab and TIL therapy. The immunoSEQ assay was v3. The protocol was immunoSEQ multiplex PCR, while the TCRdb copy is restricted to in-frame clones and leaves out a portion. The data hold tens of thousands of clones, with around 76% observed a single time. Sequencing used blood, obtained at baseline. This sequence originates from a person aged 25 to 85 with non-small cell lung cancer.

Here the CDR3 reads CASSMGLAGGYEQYF. The CDR3 DNA reads as TGTGCCAGCAGCATGGGACTAGCGGGGGGGTACGAGCAGTACTTC. The V and J genes are TRBV21-1 and TRBJ2-7; the table's D call, TRBD2, was not checked against the DNA. TRBV21-1 is listed as a pseudogene. The CDR3 sequence is 15 residues long.